This T cell receptor (beta chain) was found in a study of blood T cells in healthy people across ages. Alongside a J-beta primer mix, a sample-barcoded 5' primer served in a second PCR lasting about 7 to 12 cycles. Every cDNA molecule bore a tag from a template-switch adaptor containing 12 random nucleotides. MiXCR, run by TCRdb on the 5' RACE reads, gives a single entry per CDR3 protein. There are roughly 800,000 distinct CDR3 sequences in the sample; 58% occur only once, and roughly 22% lies in the top ten. In this sample, this clonotype turned up a few times. Total RNA extracted from each sample amounted to at least 6 micrograms. Material for sequencing was blood. This receptor was identified in a man aged 30 to 45 in good health.

CDR3: CSARMGDTEAFF. CDR3 DNA sequence: TGCAGTGCTAGAATGGGGGACACTGAAGCTTTCTTT. The J gene is TRBJ1-1, the V gene TRBV20-1; weak D call: TRBD1 (5 bases). CDR3 length: 12 residues. CDR1 and CDR2 from the germline V gene are DFQATT and SNEGSKA (reference sequence). The V end lost 2 bases, the J end lost 3 bases, and 7 bases lay between the germline ends.